Listed below are T cell receptor beta chains from one sample, sequenced in a study of T cell repertoires in cytomegalovirus infection. TCRdb re-analysed the reads in MiXCR, keeping a single row per CDR3 protein. The repertoire holds roughly 990,000 distinct CDR3 sequences, around 30% seen once, with 11% to 15% in the top ten. Antigens for these TCRs are unknown. Here the sequenced sample was cultured CD8+ T cells from PBMCs, taken from culture after CMV antigen stimulation. Every receptor here comes from a human donor in good health (CMV status not recorded). Some clones in this sample may be carry-over from other donors' samples. The CDR3 runs from the conserved cysteine through the conserved F or W. The D gene is left open where the match is weak. Expanded clones are given a class, and other clones once, few, many or no size at all.

CDR3,DNA,length,size,J,V,D
CASTPANRVGEKLFF,TGTGCCAGCACCCCCGCGAACAGGGTAGGAGAAAAACTGTTTTTT,15,.,TRBJ1-4,TRBV2,.
CASSPEDYYGYTF,TGTGCCAGCTCACCGGAAGATTACTATGGCTACACCTTC,13,.,TRBJ1-2,TRBV18,.
CATQAGSRANYGYTF,TGTGCCACCCAGGCAGGGAGTCGGGCTAACTATGGCTACACCTTC,15,.,TRBJ1-2,TRBV24-1,.
CASIRGPYEQFF,TGTGCCAGCATCAGGGGGCCCTATGAGCAGTTCTTC,12,.,TRBJ2-1,TRBV7-9,TRBD1
CSVLGEAGELFF,TGCAGCGTTTTGGGGGAAGCCGGGGAGCTGTTTTTT,12,.,TRBJ2-2,TRBV29-1,.
CASSLALPAGRDEQFF,TGTGCTAGCAGCTTAGCGCTACCGGCTGGTCGCGATGAGCAGTTCTTC,16,few,TRBJ2-1,TRBV7-6,.
CASSSPSGGGNEQFF,TGTGCCAGCAGCTCGCCAAGCGGGGGGGGGAATGAGCAGTTCTTC,15,few,TRBJ2-1,TRBV7-9,TRBD2
CASSLLPNTGELFF,TGTGCCAGCAGTTTACTTCCGAACACCGGGGAGCTGTTTTTT,14,few,TRBJ2-2,TRBV27,.
CASSGSKGWATGYTF,TGTGCCAGCAGTGGCTCAAAGGGATGGGCCACTGGCTACACCTTC,15,few,TRBJ1-2,TRBV28,.
CASRRLAGGTDTQYF,TGTGCCAGCAGGAGACTAGCGGGGGGCACAGATACGCAGTATTTT,15,many,TRBJ2-3,TRBV6-1,TRBD2
CASSLRGFTDTQYF,TGTGCCAGCAGTTTGAGGGGTTTTACAGATACGCAGTATTTT,14,.,TRBJ2-3,TRBV6-5,.
CANSELGSNEQYF,TGTGCCAACAGTGAATTAGGGAGCAACGAGCAGTACTTC,13,.,TRBJ2-7,TRBV6-1,.
CASSPQEVF,TGTGCCAGCAGCCCACAGGAGGTCTTT,9,.,TRBJ1-1,TRBV7-3,.
CASSSSVREAKNIQYF,TGTGCCAGCAGCTCTTCTGTCCGGGAGGCCAAAAACATTCAGTACTTC,16,few,TRBJ2-4,TRBV7-9,.
CASSPSPGVSSGNTIYF,TGTGCCAGCAGTCCGAGTCCAGGGGTTAGCTCTGGAAACACCATATATTTT,17,.,TRBJ1-3,TRBV27,.
CASSLAPLTEAFF,TGTGCCAGCAGTTTGGCACCTCTCACTGAAGCTTTCTTT,13,.,TRBJ1-1,TRBV27,.
CASSYTRPLFSYEQYF,TGTGCCAGCAGTTACACCAGGCCACTCTTTTCCTACGAGCAGTACTTC,16,few,TRBJ2-7,TRBV6-5,.
CASSLAAGTANEKLFF,TGTGCCAGCAGCTTAGCGGCCGGGACAGCTAATGAAAAACTGTTTTTT,16,few,TRBJ1-4,TRBV7-9,TRBD1
CASSQPGAVLGEAFF,TGTGCCAGCAGTCAACCCGGGGCAGTCCTGGGGGAAGCTTTCTTT,15,few,TRBJ1-1,TRBV12-3/TRBV12-4,.
CASSYSSAGDNLWMNTEAFF,TGTGCCAGCAGTTATAGCAGTGCAGGGGATAACCTGTGGATGAACACTGAAGCTTTCTTT,20,.,TRBJ1-1,TRBV6-2/TRBV6-3,.
CASTLEIGEKLFF,TGTGCCAGCACCCTTGAGATTGGTGAAAAACTGTTTTTT,13,few,TRBJ1-4,TRBV6-5,.
CASRAGVETQYF,TGTGCCAGCAGAGCGGGGGTTGAGACCCAGTACTTC,12,few,TRBJ2-5,TRBV27,TRBD2
CASSRLAGGGNEQFF,TGTGCCAGCAGCCGACTAGCGGGGGGTGGGAATGAGCAGTTCTTC,15,many,TRBJ2-1,TRBV12-3/TRBV12-4,TRBD2
CASSLEGQAISPLHF,TGTGCCAGCAGCTTAGAGGGACAGGCGATTTCACCCCTCCACTTT,15,.,TRBJ1-6,TRBV7-6,TRBD1
CASSNYRDRGGTEAFF,TGTGCCAGCAGTAATTATCGGGACAGGGGCGGCACTGAAGCTTTCTTT,16,.,TRBJ1-1,TRBV12-3/TRBV12-4,TRBD1
CASTSGTLGPETQYF,TGTGCCAGCACCTCCGGGACCTTAGGGCCAGAGACCCAGTACTTC,15,once,TRBJ2-5,TRBV27,.